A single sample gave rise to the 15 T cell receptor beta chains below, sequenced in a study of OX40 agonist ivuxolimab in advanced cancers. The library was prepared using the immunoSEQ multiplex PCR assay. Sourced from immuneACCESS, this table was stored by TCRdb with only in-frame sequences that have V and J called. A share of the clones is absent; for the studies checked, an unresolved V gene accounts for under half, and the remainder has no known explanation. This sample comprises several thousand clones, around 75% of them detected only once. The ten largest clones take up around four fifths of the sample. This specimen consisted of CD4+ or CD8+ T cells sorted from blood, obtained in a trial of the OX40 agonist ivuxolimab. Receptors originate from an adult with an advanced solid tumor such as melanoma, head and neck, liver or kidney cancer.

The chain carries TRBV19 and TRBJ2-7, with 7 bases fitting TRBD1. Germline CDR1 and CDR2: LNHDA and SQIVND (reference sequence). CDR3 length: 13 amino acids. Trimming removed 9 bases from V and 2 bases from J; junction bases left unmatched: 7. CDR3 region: CASAAGGAYEQYF. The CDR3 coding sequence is TGTGCCAGCGCCGCAGGGGGAGCCTACGAGCAGTACTTC.

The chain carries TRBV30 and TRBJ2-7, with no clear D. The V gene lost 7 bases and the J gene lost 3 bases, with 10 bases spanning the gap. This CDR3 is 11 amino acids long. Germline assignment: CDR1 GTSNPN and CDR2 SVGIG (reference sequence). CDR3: CAFNGVYEQYF. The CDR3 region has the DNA TGTGCCTTTAACGGAGTCTACGAGCAGTACTTC.

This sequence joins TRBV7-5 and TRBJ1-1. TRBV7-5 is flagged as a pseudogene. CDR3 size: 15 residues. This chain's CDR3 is CVRSLDGGSGTEAFF. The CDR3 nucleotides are TGTGTCAGAAGCTTAGATGGGGGATCGGGCACTGAAGCTTTCTTT.

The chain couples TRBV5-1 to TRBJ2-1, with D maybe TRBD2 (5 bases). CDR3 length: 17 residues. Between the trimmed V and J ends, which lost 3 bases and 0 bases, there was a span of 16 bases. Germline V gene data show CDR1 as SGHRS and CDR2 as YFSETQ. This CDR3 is CASSSTNLKSSYNEQFF. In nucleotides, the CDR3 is TGCGCCAGCAGCTCGACTAACCTAAAAAGCTCCTACAATGAGCAGTTCTTC.

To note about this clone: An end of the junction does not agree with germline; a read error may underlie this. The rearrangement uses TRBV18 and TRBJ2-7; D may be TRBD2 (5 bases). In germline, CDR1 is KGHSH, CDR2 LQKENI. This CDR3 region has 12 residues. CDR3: CASSDTGYEQYF. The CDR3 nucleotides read TGTGCTAGCTCCGACACGGGATACGAGCAGTACTTC.

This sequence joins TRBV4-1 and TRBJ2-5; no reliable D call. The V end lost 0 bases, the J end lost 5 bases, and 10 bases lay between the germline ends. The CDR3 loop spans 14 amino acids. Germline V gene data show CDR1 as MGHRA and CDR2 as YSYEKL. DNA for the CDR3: TGCGCCAGCAGCCAAGAGGGTCGGCCGGAGACCCAGTACTTC. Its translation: CASSQEGRPETQYF.

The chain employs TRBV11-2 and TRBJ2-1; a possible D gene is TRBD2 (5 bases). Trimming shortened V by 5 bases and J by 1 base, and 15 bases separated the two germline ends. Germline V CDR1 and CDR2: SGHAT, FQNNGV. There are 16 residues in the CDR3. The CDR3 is CASSTQGEGSYNEQFF. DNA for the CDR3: TGTGCCAGCAGCACCCAAGGTGAGGGATCCTACAATGAGCAGTTCTTC.

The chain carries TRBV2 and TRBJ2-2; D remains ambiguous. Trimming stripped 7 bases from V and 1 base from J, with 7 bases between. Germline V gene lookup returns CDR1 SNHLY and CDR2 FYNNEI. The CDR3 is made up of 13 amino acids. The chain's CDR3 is CASIAENTGELFF. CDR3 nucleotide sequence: TGTGCCAGCATTGCGGAGAACACCGGGGAGCTGTTTTTT. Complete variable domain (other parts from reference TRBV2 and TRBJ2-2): EPEVTQTPSHQVTQMGQEVILRCVPISNHLYFYWYRQILGQKVEFLVSFYNNEISEKSEIFDDQFSVERPDGSNFTLKIRSTKLEDSAMYFCASIAENTGELFFGEGSRLTVL.

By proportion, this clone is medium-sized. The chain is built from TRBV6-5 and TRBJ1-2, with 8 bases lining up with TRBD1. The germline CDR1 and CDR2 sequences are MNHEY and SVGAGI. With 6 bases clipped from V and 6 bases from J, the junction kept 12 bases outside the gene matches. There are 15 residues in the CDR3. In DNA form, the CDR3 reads TGTGCCAGCAGATCACCTCGGACAGGGAAGGATGGCTACACCTTC. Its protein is CASRSPRTGKDGYTF.

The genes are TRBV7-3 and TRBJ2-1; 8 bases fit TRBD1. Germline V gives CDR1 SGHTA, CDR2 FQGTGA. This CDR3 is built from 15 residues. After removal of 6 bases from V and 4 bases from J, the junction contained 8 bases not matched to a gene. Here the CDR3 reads CASSSQGVGYNEQFF. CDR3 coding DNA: TGTGCCAGCAGTTCACAGGGGGTTGGATACAATGAGCAGTTCTTC.

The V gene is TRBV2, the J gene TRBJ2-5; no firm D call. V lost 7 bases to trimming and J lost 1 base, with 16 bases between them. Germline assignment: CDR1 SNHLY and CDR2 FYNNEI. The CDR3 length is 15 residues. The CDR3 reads CASTESPVLQETQYF. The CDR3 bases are TGTGCCAGCACAGAGAGCCCCGTTCTCCAAGAGACCCAGTACTTC.

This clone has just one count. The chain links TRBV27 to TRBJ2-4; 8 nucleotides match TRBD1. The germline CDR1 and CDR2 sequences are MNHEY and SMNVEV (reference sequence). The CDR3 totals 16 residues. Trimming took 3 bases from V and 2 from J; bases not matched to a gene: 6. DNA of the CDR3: TGTGCCAGCAGTTTCGACAGGGGCCTATCCAAAAACATTCAGTACTTC. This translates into CASSFDRGLSKNIQYF.

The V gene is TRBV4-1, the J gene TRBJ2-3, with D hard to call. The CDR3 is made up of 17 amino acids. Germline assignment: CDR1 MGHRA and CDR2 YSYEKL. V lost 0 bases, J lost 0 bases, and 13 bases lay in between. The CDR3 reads CASSQDSALPSTDTQYF. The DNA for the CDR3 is TGCGCCAGCAGCCAAGATTCAGCTTTACCCAGCACAGATACGCAGTATTTT.

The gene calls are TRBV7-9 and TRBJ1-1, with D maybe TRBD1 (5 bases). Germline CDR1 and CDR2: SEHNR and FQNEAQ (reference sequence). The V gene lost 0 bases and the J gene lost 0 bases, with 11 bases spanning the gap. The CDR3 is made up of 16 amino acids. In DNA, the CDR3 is TGTGCCAGCAGCTTAGCGGTGGGACGGTTGAACACTGAAGCTTTCTTT. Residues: CASSLAVGRLNTEAFF. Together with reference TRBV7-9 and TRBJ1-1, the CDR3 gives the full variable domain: DTGVSQNPRHKITKRGQNVTFRCDPISEHNRLYWYRQTLGQGPEFLTYFQNEAQLEKSRLLSDRFSAERPKGSFSTLEIQRTEQGDSAMYLCASSLAVGRLNTEAFFGQGTRLTVV.

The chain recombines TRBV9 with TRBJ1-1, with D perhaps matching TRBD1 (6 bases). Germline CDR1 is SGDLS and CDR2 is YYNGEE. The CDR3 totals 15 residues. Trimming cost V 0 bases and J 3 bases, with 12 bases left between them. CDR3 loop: CASSVVHREDTEAFF. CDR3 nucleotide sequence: TGTGCCAGCAGCGTAGTTCACAGGGAGGACACTGAAGCTTTCTTT.